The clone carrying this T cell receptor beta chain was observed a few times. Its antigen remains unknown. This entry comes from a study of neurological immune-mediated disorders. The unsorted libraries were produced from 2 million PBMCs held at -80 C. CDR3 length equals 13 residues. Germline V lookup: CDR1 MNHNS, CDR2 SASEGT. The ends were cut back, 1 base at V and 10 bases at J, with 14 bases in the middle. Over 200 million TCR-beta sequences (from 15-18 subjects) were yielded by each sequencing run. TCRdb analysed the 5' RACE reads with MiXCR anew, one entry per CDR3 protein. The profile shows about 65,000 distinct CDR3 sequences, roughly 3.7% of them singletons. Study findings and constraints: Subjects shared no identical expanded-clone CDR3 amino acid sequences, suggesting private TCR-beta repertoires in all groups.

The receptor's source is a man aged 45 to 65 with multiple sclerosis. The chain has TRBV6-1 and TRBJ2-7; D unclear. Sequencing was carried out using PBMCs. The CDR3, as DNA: TGTGCCAGCAGTGAAGGGCAGTCCCGTCGACAGTACGTC. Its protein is CASSEGQSRRQYV.